This T cell receptor beta chain comes out of a study of regulatory T cells in long-lasting Graves disease. The authors built TCR beta libraries using iRepertoire HTBI primers and Arm-PCR of CDR3 regions. TCRdb processed the multiplex PCR reads anew with MiXCR; each CDR3 protein has one entry. The sample lists 300,000 to 400,000 distinct CDR3 sequences; over 15% were seen once. Time point of the sample: newly diagnosed GD, antithyroid drugs for less than 3 months. From PBMCs, RNA was extracted and then used to make the TCR library. V was trimmed by 5 bases and J by 0 bases, leaving 10 bases between them. The V gene's germline CDR1 is DFQATT and CDR2 SNEGSKA (reference sequence). The CDR3 covers 13 residues. This clonotype appeared many times. These data were also reused for a study on T cells in Graves' hyperthyroidism and ophthalmopathy.

The TCR was taken from a man aged 40-49 years with Graves disease. The rearrangement links TRBV20-1 to TRBJ1-1; D might be TRBD1 (6 bases). This sample comprised peripheral blood mononuclear cells (PBMCs), obtained at new diagnosis, from a patient treated with antithyroid drugs. The CDR3 sequence is CSALGQMNTEAFF. The CDR3, as DNA: TGCAGTGCTCTTGGACAGATGAACACTGAAGCTTTCTTT.